These 14 T cell receptor beta chains were all obtained from the same sample, sequenced in a study of T cell changes during pregnancy in multiple sclerosis. Produced via immunoSEQ multiplex PCR; TCRdb's table is partial and in-frame only. The table includes about 24,000 clones, more than 80% detected once. The sequences come from CD8+ T cells from peripheral blood mononuclear cells, collected in the first trimester of pregnancy. The receptors come from a female donor in good health, enrolled as a control in a pregnancy study.

The chain carries TRBV6-1 and TRBJ1-2, with a tentative D call TRBD1 (6 bases). CDR1 MNHNS and CDR2 SASEGT come from the germline V gene. Trimming shortened V by 4 bases and J by 2 bases, and 11 bases separated the two germline ends. This CDR3 has 14 amino acids. The CDR3 region is CASSGRGQNYGYTF. In nucleotides, the CDR3 is TGTGCCAGCAGTGGGCGCGGACAGAACTATGGCTACACCTTC.

V gene TRBV2 combines with J gene TRBJ2-6; maybe TRBD2 (6 bases). V lost 5 bases and J lost 2, with 10 bases in between. There are 15 residues in the CDR3. Germline CDR1 SNHLY, CDR2 FYNNEI. CDR3 in amino acids: CASSLGEAGANVLTF. The CDR3 nucleotides read TGTGCCAGCAGTCTGGGGGAGGCTGGGGCCAACGTCCTGACTTTC.

CDR3 region: CAISEGRGANTEAFF. Written as DNA, the CDR3 is TGTGCCATCAGTGAGGGGAGGGGGGCAAACACTGAAGCTTTCTTT. This chain connects TRBV10-3 to TRBJ1-1; tentatively, D is TRBD1 (6 bases). The germline gives CDR1 ENHRY, CDR2 SYGVKD. The CDR3 spans 15 residues. The V gene lost 2 bases and the J gene lost 2 bases, with 12 bases spanning the gap.

The chain couples TRBV4-3 to TRBJ2-1, with TRBD2 identical over 9 bases. Germline-derived CDR1 and CDR2 are LGHNA and YSLEER. Trimming removed 0 bases from V and 7 bases from J; junction bases left unmatched: 7. The CDR3 length is 16 residues. The CDR3 sequence: CASSQEFGGGANEQFF. DNA of the CDR3: TGCGCCAGCAGCCAAGAATTCGGCGGGGGGGCGAATGAGCAGTTCTTC.

V is TRBV6-5 and J is TRBJ2-3; 8 nucleotides match TRBD1. Unmatched junction bases numbered 5, after V lost 5 bases and J lost 1 base. Germline V gene lookup returns CDR1 MNHEY and CDR2 SVGAGI. This CDR3 is built from 15 residues. The DNA for the CDR3 is TGTGCCAGCAGTCGACCGGGACAGGGCACAGATACGCAGTATTTT. Amino acids: CASSRPGQGTDTQYF.

The chain has TRBV6-5 and TRBJ1-1, with 7 nucleotides matching TRBD1. The length of the CDR3 is 15 residues. The ends lost 8 bases at V and 1 base at J; junction bases unmatched: 10. CDR1 and CDR2 from the germline V gene are MNHEY and SVGAGI. The CDR3 DNA follows: TGTGCCAGCGAAAAGGAGGGGACAGCGAACACTGAAGCTTTCTTT. This encodes CASEKEGTANTEAFF.

The chain recombines TRBV7-9 with TRBJ1-3; unclear D gene. Trimming took 5 bases from V and 2 from J, leaving 4 bases between them. The CDR3 is 12 residues long. Germline V lookup: CDR1 SEHNR, CDR2 FQNEAQ (reference sequence). CDR3 nucleotide sequence: TGTGCCAGCAGCGACACTGGAAACACCATATATTTT. This translates into CASSDTGNTIYF.

V usage is TRBV4-1 and J usage is TRBJ2-2; the D gene is possibly TRBD2 (7 bases). The length of the CDR3 is 16 residues. Deletions cut 4 bases from V and 0 bases from J, with 12 bases between. Per germline, CDR1 MGHRA and CDR2 YSYEKL. The CDR3 protein is CASSRTGGANTGELFF. CDR3 nucleotide sequence: TGCGCCAGCAGCCGCACGGGGGGCGCGAACACCGGGGAGCTGTTTTTT.

The chain employs TRBV7-9 and TRBJ2-7; D might be TRBD1 (6 bases). V was cut by 1 base and J by 3 bases, with 13 bases left in between. Germline V lookup: CDR1 SEHNR, CDR2 FQNEAQ (reference sequence). This CDR3 has 15 residues. The CDR3 reads CASSLGGGQFYEQYF. DNA of the CDR3: TGTGCCAGCAGCTTAGGGGGTGGACAGTTCTACGAGCAGTACTTC.

V and J are TRBV27 and TRBJ2-1, with D possibly matching TRBD2 (7 bases). Germline CDR1 reads MNHEY; CDR2 reads SMNVEV (reference sequence). Trimming removed 1 base at V and 7 bases at J, with 14 bases between. This CDR3 spans 15 amino acids. Written as DNA, the CDR3 is TGTGCCAGCAGTTTATGGGGGGGGCGGACGAATGAGCAGTTCTTC. Its translation: CASSLWGGRTNEQFF.

V usage is TRBV11-2 and J usage is TRBJ2-7, with D perhaps matching TRBD2 (5 bases). V was trimmed by 3 bases and J by 2 bases, leaving 14 bases between them. Germline V lookup: CDR1 SGHAT, CDR2 FQNNGV. The CDR3 loop spans 15 amino acids. Here the CDR3 reads CASSFALGLAYEQYF. DNA for the CDR3: TGTGCCAGCAGCTTCGCTCTCGGACTCGCCTACGAGCAGTACTTC.

The V gene is TRBV9, the J gene TRBJ2-3; D may be TRBD2 (6 bases). The CDR3 covers 14 residues. Germline-derived CDR1 and CDR2 are SGDLS and YYNGEE. Trimming shortened V by 3 bases and J by 4 bases, and 12 bases separated the two germline ends. The CDR3 region has the DNA TGTGCCAGCAGCGCCCGACTAGTTCCAGATACGCAGTATTTT. Translating it yields CASSARLVPDTQYF.

The chain links TRBV6-5 to TRBJ2-7; 7 nucleotides agree with TRBD2. CDR3 length: 15 amino acids. Germline V gene sequence: CDR1 MNHEY, CDR2 SVGAGI. J gave up 2 bases and V 2 bases, and 6 bases lay outside the gene matches. In nucleotides, the CDR3 is TGTGCCAGCAGTTACGGGGGGGTTGTTACCTACGAGCAGTACTTC. Translation: CASSYGGVVTYEQYF.

The chain is built from TRBV19 and TRBJ2-1, with 10 bases matching TRBD1. Trimming at V came to 6 bases and at J to 8 bases, leaving 7 bases not matched to a gene. The length of the CDR3 is 14 residues. Germline V gene lookup returns CDR1 LNHDA and CDR2 SQIVND (reference sequence). The CDR3 nucleotides read TGTGCCAGTAGGTCGGACAGGGGGTCTGATGAGCAGTTCTTC. Amino acid sequence: CASRSDRGSDEQFF. Full variable domain (missing parts from reference TRBV19 and TRBJ2-1): DGGITQSPKYLFRKEGQNVTLSCEQNLNHDAMYWYRQDPGQGLRLIYYSQIVNDFQKGDIAEGYSVSREKKESFPLTVTSAQKNPTAFYLCASRSDRGSDEQFFGPGTRLTVL.